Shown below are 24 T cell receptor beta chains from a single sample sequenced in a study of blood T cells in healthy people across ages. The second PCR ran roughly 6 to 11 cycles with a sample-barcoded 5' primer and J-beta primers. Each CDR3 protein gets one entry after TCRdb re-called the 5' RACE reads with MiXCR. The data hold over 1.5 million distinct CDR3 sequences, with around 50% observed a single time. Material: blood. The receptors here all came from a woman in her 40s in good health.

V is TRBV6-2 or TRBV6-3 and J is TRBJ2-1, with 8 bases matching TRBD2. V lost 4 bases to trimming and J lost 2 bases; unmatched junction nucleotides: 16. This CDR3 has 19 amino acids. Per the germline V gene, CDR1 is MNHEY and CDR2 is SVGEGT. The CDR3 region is CASSFSGQRGFSPYNEQFF. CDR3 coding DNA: TGTGCCAGCAGTTTTTCGGGCCAGCGGGGGTTTTCCCCCTACAATGAGCAGTTCTTC.

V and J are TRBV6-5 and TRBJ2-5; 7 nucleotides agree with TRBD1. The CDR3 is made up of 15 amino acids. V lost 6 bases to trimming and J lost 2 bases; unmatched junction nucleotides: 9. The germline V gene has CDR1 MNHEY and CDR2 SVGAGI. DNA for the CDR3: TGTGCCAGCAGCTCCGACAGGGCGCCACAAGAGACCCAGTACTTC. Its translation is CASSSDRAPQETQYF.

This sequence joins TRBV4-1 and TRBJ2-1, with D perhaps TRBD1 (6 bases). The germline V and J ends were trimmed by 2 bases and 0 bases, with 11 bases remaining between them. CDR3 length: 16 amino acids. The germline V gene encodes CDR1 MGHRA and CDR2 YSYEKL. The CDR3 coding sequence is TGCGCCAGCAGCCAATCCACAGGGAGCTCCTACAATGAGCAGTTCTTC. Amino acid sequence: CASSQSTGSSYNEQFF.

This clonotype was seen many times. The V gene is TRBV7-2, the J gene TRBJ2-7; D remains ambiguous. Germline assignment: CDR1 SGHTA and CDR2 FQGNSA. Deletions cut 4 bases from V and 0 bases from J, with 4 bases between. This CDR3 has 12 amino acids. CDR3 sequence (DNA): TGTGCCAGCAGCTGGAGCTCCTACGAGCAGTACTTC. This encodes CASSWSSYEQYF.

The CDR3, as DNA: TGCAGTGCTGTACGTGTAGCGGGGGGTAGCACAGATACGCAGTATTTT. Protein sequence: CSAVRVAGGSTDTQYF. V usage is TRBV20-1 and J usage is TRBJ2-3, with 10 bases lining up with TRBD2. Germline CDR1 DFQATT, CDR2 SNEGSKA (reference sequence). This CDR3 comprises 16 residues. The V gene end was trimmed by 5 bases and the J gene end by 0 bases; junction bases not matched to a gene: 8.

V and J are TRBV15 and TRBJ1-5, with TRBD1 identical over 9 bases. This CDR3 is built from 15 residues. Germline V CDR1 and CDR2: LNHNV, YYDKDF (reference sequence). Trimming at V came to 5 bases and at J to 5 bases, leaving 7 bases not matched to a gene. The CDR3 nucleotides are TGTGCCACCAGCGGCCGGGACAGGGAAGATCAGCCCCAGCATTTT. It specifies CATSGRDREDQPQHF. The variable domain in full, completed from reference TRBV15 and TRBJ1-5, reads DAMVIQNPRYQVTQFGKPVTLSCSQTLNHNVMYWYQQKSSQAPKLLFHYYDKDFNNEADTPDNFQSRRPNTSFCFLDIRSPGLGDTAMYLCATSGRDREDQPQHFGDGTRLSIL.

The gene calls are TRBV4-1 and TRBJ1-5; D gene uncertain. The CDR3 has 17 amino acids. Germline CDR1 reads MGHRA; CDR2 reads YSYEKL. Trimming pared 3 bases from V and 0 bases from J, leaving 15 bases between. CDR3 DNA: TGCGCCAGCAGCCATACGAGGAGAGGGTATAGCAATCAGCCCCAGCATTTT. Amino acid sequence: CASSHTRRGYSNQPQHF.

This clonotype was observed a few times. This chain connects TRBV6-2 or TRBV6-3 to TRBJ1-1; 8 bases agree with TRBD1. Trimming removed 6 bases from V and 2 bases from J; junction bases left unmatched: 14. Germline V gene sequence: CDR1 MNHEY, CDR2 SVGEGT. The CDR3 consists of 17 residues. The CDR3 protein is CASRNSGGQDFNTEAFF. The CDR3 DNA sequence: TGTGCCAGCAGGAATTCAGGGGGCCAAGATTTTAACACTGAAGCTTTCTTT.

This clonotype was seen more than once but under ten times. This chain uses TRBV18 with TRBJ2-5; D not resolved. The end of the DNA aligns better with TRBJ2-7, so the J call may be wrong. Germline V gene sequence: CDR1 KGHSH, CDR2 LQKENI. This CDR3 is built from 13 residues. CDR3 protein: CASSPRQNYEQYF. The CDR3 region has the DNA TGTGCCAGCTCACCACGTCAGAACTACGAGCAGTACTTC.

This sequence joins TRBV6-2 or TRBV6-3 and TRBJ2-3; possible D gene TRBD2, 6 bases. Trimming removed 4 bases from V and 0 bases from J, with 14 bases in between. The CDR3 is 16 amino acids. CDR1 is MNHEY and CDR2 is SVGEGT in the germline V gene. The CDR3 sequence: CASSWGLQGSTDTQYF. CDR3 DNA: TGTGCCAGCAGTTGGGGACTGCAGGGCAGCACAGATACGCAGTATTTT.

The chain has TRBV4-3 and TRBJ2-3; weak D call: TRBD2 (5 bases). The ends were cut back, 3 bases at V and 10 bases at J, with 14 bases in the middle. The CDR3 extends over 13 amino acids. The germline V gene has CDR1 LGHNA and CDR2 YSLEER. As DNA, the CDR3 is TGCGCCAGCAGCCAGATGACTCGGGATGCGCAGTATTTT. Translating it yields CASSQMTRDAQYF.

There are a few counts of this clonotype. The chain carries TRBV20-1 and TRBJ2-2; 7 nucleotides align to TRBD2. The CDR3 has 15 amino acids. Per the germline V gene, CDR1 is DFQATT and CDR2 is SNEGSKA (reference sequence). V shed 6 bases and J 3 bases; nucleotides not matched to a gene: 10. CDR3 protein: CSAPGSGAYTGELFF. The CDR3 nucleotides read TGCAGTGCCCCGGGAAGCGGGGCCTACACCGGGGAGCTGTTTTTT.

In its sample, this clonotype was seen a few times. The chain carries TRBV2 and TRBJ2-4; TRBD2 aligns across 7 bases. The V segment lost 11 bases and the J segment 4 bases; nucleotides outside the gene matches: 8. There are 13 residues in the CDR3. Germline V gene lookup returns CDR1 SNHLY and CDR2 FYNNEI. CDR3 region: CAGSAGVKNIQYF. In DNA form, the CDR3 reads TGTGCCGGGTCGGCGGGGGTAAAAAACATTCAGTACTTC.

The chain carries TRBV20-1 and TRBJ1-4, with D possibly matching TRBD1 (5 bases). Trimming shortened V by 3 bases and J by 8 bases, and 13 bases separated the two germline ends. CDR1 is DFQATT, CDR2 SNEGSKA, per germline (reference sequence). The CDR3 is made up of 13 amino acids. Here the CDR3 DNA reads TGCAGTGCTAGCCCCGGGGGACGGGAAAAACTGTTTTTT. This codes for CSASPGGREKLFF.

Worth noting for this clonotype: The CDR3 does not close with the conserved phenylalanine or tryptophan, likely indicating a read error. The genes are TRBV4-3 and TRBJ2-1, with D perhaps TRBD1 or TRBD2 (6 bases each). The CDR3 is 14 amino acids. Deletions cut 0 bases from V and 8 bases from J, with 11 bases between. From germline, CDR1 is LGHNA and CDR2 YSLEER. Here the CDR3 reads CASSQDFRGDEQFY. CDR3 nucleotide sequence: TGCGCCAGCAGCCAAGATTTTAGGGGGGATGAGCAGTTCTAC.

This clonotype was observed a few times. The CDR3 sequence: CATSTRTSGGLYNEQFF. The CDR3 DNA reads TGTGCCACCAGCACACGGACTAGCGGGGGGCTATACAATGAGCAGTTCTTC. The chain couples TRBV15 to TRBJ2-1, with TRBD2 identical over 14 bases. From germline, CDR1 is LNHNV and CDR2 YYDKDF (reference sequence). The V and J ends lost 4 bases and 4 bases, in that order; junction bases with no gene match: 6. The CDR3 contains 17 residues.

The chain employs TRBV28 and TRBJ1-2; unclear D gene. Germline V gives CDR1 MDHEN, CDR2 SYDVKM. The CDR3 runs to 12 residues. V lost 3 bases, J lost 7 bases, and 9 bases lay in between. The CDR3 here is CASSLERAGYTF. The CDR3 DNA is TGTGCCAGCAGTTTGGAAAGAGCTGGCTACACCTTC.

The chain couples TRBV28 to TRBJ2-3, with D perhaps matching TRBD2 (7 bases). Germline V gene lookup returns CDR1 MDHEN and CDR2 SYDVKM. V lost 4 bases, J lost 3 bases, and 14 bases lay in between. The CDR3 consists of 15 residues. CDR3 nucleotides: TGTGCCAGCAGTTGGGGGGGGCGGAAGACAGATACGCAGTATTTT. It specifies CASSWGGRKTDTQYF.

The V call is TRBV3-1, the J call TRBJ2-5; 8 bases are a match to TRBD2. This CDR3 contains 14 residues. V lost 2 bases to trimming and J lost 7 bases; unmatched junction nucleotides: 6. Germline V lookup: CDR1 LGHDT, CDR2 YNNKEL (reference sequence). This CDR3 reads CASSQRLAGWTQYF. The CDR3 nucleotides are TGTGCCAGCAGCCAAAGGTTAGCGGGGTGGACCCAGTACTTC.

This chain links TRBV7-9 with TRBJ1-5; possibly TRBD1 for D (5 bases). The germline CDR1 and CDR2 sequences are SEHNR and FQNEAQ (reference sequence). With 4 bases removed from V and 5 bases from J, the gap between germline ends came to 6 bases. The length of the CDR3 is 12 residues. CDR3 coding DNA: TGTGCCAGCAGCTGGGGGGATCAGCCCCAGCATTTT. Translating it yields CASSWGDQPQHF. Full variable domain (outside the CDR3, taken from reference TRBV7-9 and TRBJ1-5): DTGVSQNPRHKITKRGQNVTFRCDPISEHNRLYWYRQTLGQGPEFLTYFQNEAQLEKSRLLSDRFSAERPKGSFSTLEIQRTEQGDSAMYLCASSWGDQPQHFGDGTRLSIL.

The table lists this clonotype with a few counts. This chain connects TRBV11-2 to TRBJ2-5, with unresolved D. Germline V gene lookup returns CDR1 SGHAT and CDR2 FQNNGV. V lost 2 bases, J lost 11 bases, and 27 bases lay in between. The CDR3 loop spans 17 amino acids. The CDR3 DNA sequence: TGTGCCAGCAGCTTAACGCCCCCGGTTGCCGGTCGTGTGAAGCAGTACTTC. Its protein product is CASSLTPPVAGRVKQYF. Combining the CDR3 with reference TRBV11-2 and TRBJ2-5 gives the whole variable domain EAGVAQSPRYKIIEKRQSVAFWCNPISGHATLYWYQQILGQGPKLLIQFQNNGVVDDSQLPKDRFSAERLKGVDSTLKIQPAKLEDSAVYLCASSLTPPVAGRVKQYFGPGTRLLVL.

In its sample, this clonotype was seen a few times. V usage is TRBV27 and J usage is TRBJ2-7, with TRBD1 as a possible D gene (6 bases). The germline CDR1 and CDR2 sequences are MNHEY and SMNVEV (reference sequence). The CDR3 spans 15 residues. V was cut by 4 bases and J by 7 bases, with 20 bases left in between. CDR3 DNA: TGTGCCAGCAGTTCCCAACAACAGGGAAGGCGAGAGCAGTACTTC. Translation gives CASSSQQQGRREQYF.

The CDR3 DNA is TGCGCCAGCAGCTCGGAGGAAATCTCCTACGAGCAGTACTTC. Translation gives CASSSEEISYEQYF. This chain links TRBV5-1 with TRBJ2-7, with D possibly being TRBD2 (5 bases). The V gene's germline CDR1 is SGHRS and CDR2 YFSETQ. The CDR3 sequence is 14 residues long. Trimming took 3 bases from V and 0 from J, leaving 10 bases between them. Complete variable domain (other parts from reference TRBV5-1 and TRBJ2-7): KAGVTQTPRYLIKTRGQQVTLSCSPISGHRSVSWYQQTPGQGLQFLFEYFSETQRNKGNFPGRFSGRQFSNSRSEMNVSTLELGDSALYLCASSSEEISYEQYFGPGTRLTVT.

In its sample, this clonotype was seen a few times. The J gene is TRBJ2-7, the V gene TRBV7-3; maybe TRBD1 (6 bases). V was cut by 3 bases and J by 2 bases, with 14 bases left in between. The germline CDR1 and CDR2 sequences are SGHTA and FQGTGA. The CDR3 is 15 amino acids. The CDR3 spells CASSFQGSKTYEQYF. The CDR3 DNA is TGTGCCAGCAGCTTCCAGGGGTCCAAAACCTACGAGCAGTACTTC.